Following are 9 T cell receptor beta chains from one sample sequenced in a study of T cell repertoires in cytomegalovirus infection. TCRdb passed the reads through MiXCR, listing each CDR3 protein once. The table has about 900,000 distinct CDR3 sequences, around 30% seen once; the top ten hold over 11%. These receptors have no known antigen. Sequences were derived from cultured CD8+ T cells from PBMCs, sampled from culture after CMV antigen stimulation. These receptors originate from a human donor in good health (CMV status not recorded). Some clones in this sample may be carry-over from other donors' samples.

This chain connects TRBV7-6 to TRBJ1-3; D remains unclear. CDR1 and CDR2 (germline): SGHVS, FNYEAQ. The CDR3 sequence is 11 residues long. V was pared by 5 bases and J by 8 bases, with 7 bases between. The CDR3 DNA is TGTGCCAGCAGCCACGGGTACACCATATATTTT. It yields the protein CASSHGYTIYF.

This clonotype occurred many times. The chain uses TRBV6-1 and TRBJ2-3; D is undetermined. The CDR3 has 15 amino acids. Germline V gives CDR1 MNHNS, CDR2 SASEGT. Trimming shortened V by 5 bases and J by 4 bases, and 16 bases separated the two germline ends. The CDR3 sequence: CASSSSTLGSDTQYF. In nucleotides, the CDR3 is TGTGCCAGCAGTTCCAGCACTCTCGGCTCAGATACGCAGTATTTT.

This clonotype has just a few counts. The V call is TRBV13, the J call TRBJ2-1; weak D call: TRBD2 (5 bases). Germline CDR1 is PRHDT and CDR2 is FYEKMQ (reference sequence). V lost 7 bases and J 0 bases, leaving 16 bases between the germline ends. The CDR3 is 16 residues long. The CDR3, as DNA: TGTGCCAGCACCTCGCGAGCGGATCCCTCCTACAATGAGCAGTTCTTC. Its translation is CASTSRADPSYNEQFF.

This clonotype showed up just a few times. This chain links TRBV25-1 with TRBJ2-1; tentatively, D is TRBD1 (5 bases). Trimming took 6 bases from V and 9 from J, leaving 9 bases between them. Germline V lookup: CDR1 MGHDK, CDR2 SYGVNS. The length of the CDR3 is 11 residues. In DNA form, the CDR3 reads TGTGCCAGCAGGGGGCCCATTGAGCAGTTCTTC. Encoded protein: CASRGPIEQFF.

V gene TRBV5-1 combines with J gene TRBJ1-1; no reliable D call. This CDR3 is 14 amino acids long. The ends were cut back, 0 bases at V and 1 base at J, with 7 bases in the middle. Germline assignment: CDR1 SGHRS and CDR2 YFSETQ. CDR3 amino acids: CASSLVDQNTEAFF. DNA of the CDR3: TGCGCCAGCAGCTTGGTGGACCAGAACACTGAAGCTTTCTTT.

This chain joins TRBV27 and TRBJ2-7; 9 bases are shared with TRBD1. Unmatched junction bases numbered 3, after V lost 3 bases and J lost 6 bases. Germline CDR1 MNHEY, CDR2 SMNVEV (reference sequence). CDR3 length: 13 amino acids. The DNA of the CDR3 is TGTGCCAGCAGTTTCACAGGGGGCGGCGAGCAGTACGTC. Amino acid sequence: CASSFTGGGEQYV.

This clonotype has ten or more counts. The J gene is TRBJ2-4, the V gene TRBV7-9, with D perhaps TRBD1 or TRBD2 (5 bases each). The V and J ends lost 5 bases and 6 bases respectively, with 20 bases between them. The CDR3 length is 16 residues. Germline values: CDR1 SEHNR, CDR2 FQNEAQ (reference sequence). The CDR3 sequence: CASSDPEDTNINIQYF. Written as DNA, the CDR3 is TGTGCCAGCAGCGACCCGGAGGACACGAACATAAACATTCAGTACTTC. Together with reference TRBV7-9 and TRBJ2-4, the CDR3 gives the full variable domain: DTGVSQNPRHKITKRGQNVTFRCDPISEHNRLYWYRQTLGQGPEFLTYFQNEAQLEKSRLLSDRFSAERPKGSFSTLEIQRTEQGDSAMYLCASSDPEDTNINIQYFGAGTRLSVL.

This clonotype has a count of ten or more. The J gene is TRBJ1-4, the V gene TRBV5-1, with D hard to call. CDR3 size: 14 residues. Trimming stripped 3 bases from V and 5 bases from J, with 11 bases between. In germline, CDR1 is SGHRS, CDR2 YFSETQ. The CDR3 bases are TGCGCCAGCAGCTCAAGACTGGGGAATGAAAAACTGTTTTTT. Its protein is CASSSRLGNEKLFF. Together with reference TRBV5-1 and TRBJ1-4, the CDR3 gives the full variable domain: KAGVTQTPRYLIKTRGQQVTLSCSPISGHRSVSWYQQTPGQGLQFLFEYFSETQRNKGNFPGRFSGRQFSNSRSEMNVSTLELGDSALYLCASSSRLGNEKLFFGSGTQLSVL.

This clonotype was observed a handful of times. V gene TRBV6-1 combines with J gene TRBJ2-2, with D perhaps TRBD2 (6 bases). Trimming left V 4 bases short and J 6 bases short, with 15 bases between. The CDR3 has 15 residues. Germline lookup yields CDR1 MNHNS and CDR2 SASEGT. The CDR3: CASSGLVSGAGELFF. In nucleotides, the CDR3 is TGTGCCAGCAGTGGCCTAGTTAGCGGCGCCGGGGAGCTGTTTTTT.